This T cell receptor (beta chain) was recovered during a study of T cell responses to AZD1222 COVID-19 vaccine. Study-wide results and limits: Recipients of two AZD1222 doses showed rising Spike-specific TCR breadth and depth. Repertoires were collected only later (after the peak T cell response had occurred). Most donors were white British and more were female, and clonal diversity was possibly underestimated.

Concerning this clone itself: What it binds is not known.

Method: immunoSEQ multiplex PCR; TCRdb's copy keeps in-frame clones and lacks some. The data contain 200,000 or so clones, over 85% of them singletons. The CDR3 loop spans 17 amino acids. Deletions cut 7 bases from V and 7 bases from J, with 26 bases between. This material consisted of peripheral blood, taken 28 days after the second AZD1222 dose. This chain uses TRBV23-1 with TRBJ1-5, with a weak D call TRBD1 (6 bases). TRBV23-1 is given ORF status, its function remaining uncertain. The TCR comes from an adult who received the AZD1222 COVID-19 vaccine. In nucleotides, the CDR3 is TGCGCCAGCACCAGAATCGGGGACATGGGGGGTGGACAGCCCCAGCATTTT. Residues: CASTRIGDMGGGQPQHF.